This is a list of T cell receptor beta chains from one sample in a study of T cells in Graves' hyperthyroidism and ophthalmopathy. TCRdb itself ran the multiplex PCR reads through MiXCR, one entry per CDR3 protein. The sample has approximately 720,000 distinct CDR3 sequences; roughly a sixth are singletons. Sequences were obtained from blood. The receptors come from a woman aged 50 to 65 with Graves' hyperthyroidism that later progressed to Graves' ophthalmopathy. CDR3s include the opening cysteine and the closing phenylalanine or tryptophan. D genes are given only for firm matches. The size field is filled for only some rows; it gives once, few, many or a size class.

D,size,V,J,DNA,CDR3
-,-,TRBV6-1,TRBJ2-4,TGTGCCAGCAGCGAAGCGGACAGATGTTTGTACTTC,CASSEADRCLYF
TRBD1,many,TRBV7-2,TRBJ2-2,TGTGCCAGCAGCTTAATGACAGGGGGGAACACCGGGGAGCTGTTTTTT,CASSLMTGGNTGELFF
-,-,TRBV28,TRBJ1-3,TGTGCCAGCAACACACCCCTTGATGGGACACCTGGAAACACCATATATTTT,CASNTPLDGTPGNTIYF
TRBD1,many,TRBV6-1,TRBJ1-5,TGTGCCAGCGGATCACGCCGGGACAGGGTCGTTCAGCCCCAGCATTTT,CASGSRRDRVVQPQHF
TRBD2,-,TRBV5-4,TRBJ2-3,TGTGCCAGCAGCTCTGCTACTAGCGGACCCCTTACGAAACCCAGGCCGCAGTATTTT,CASSSATSGPLTKPRPQYF
TRBD1,-,TRBV11-3,TRBJ2-2,TGTGCCAGCAGCTTAGACCCCAGGGGGCAGGCCGGGGAGCTGTTTTTT,CASSLDPRGQAGELFF
-,-,TRBV20-1,TRBJ2-3,TGCAGTGCTAGAGGGGTAGACTCCTGGGGGGGCCCAGATACGCAGTATTTT,CSARGVDSWGGPDTQYF
TRBD2,few,TRBV6-5,TRBJ2-3,TGTGCCAGCAGTTACGGGCTAGCGGGGGAGGTGGCAGATACGCAGTATTTT,CASSYGLAGEVADTQYF
-,many,TRBV6-1,TRBJ1-1,TGTGCCAGCAGTTATGCAGTGAGAAGCACTGAAGCTTTCTTT,CASSYAVRSTEAFF
-,-,TRBV7-9,TRBJ2-3,TGTGCCAGCAGCTTCCTGAGCGGCGCACGCACAGATACGCAGTATTTT,CASSFLSGARTDTQYF
-,many,TRBV5-1,TRBJ1-1,TGCGCCAGCAGCTCCGACGAGGTGGCTGAAGCTTTCTTT,CASSSDEVAEAFF
TRBD1,few,TRBV20-1,TRBJ2-4,TGCAGTGCTGAGCCAGGGGGAACAAACATTCAGTACTTC,CSAEPGGTNIQYF
-,few,TRBV29-1,TRBJ1-2,TGCAGCGTTGGCCCGGAGGGGCTATATGGCTACACCTTC,CSVGPEGLYGYTF
-,few,TRBV6-1,TRBJ1-1,TGTGCCAGCATAAGGACAGTCAAGACTGAAGCTTTCTTT,CASIRTVKTEAFF
-,many,TRBV20-1,TRBJ2-7,TGCAGTGCTAGGGCAGGGGCGCACGACGAGCAGTACTTC,CSARAGAHDEQYF
-,-,TRBV10-3,TRBJ1-1,TGTGCCATCAGTGAGTCACGGGAGCTCCTCGACACTGAAGCTTTCTTT,CAISESRELLDTEAFF
-,-,TRBV6-1,TRBJ1-5,TGTGCCAGCAGACACAGAGGGCTTAGCAATCAGCCCCAGCATTTT,CASRHRGLSNQPQHF
TRBD1,few,TRBV20-1,TRBJ1-5,TGCAGTGCTGACCGGGGGACAGCGAGCAATCAGCCCCAGCATTTT,CSADRGTASNQPQHF
-,many,TRBV12-3/TRBV12-4,TRBJ1-1,TGTGCCAGCAGTTCCTCCGTATTGTTGAACACTGAAGCTTTCTTT,CASSSSVLLNTEAFF
TRBD2,many,TRBV12-3/TRBV12-4,TRBJ2-3,TGTGCCAGCAGTTTACGGGCCAGCGGGGGGGTTTCAGATACGCAGTATTTT,CASSLRASGGVSDTQYF
-,-,TRBV6-1,TRBJ1-2,TGTGCCAGCAGTTCTACAGGGTGGTTTGGCTACACCTTC,CASSSTGWFGYTF
-,many,TRBV6-1,TRBJ1-1,TGTGCCAGCAGCCAAAACCGGGCGGACACTGAAGCTTTCTTT,CASSQNRADTEAFF
-,-,TRBV20-1,TRBJ1-2,TGCAGTGCTAGAGAGGCAGGGGTCTATGGCTACACCTTC,CSAREAGVYGYTF